These 10 T cell receptor beta chains were sequenced from one sample in a study of cytomegalovirus exposure and HLA in healthy donors. Primers: 60 Vbeta forward and 13 Jbeta reverse. TCRdb's copy holds only in-frame clones and misses some; the assay was immunoSEQ multiplex PCR. The data contain about 190,000 clones, roughly 86% of them seen just once; the ten biggest clones take up 1.5% to 2%. Sequencing was done on a sample of PBMCs. The receptor set was obtained from a woman aged 18-35 years in good health and CMV-seronegative.

The rearrangement joins TRBV5-4 to TRBJ2-7, with a weak D call TRBD2 (6 bases). V was clipped by 2 bases and J by 5 bases, with 8 bases between them. CDR3 length equals 12 residues. The V gene's germline CDR1 is SGHNT and CDR2 YYREEE (reference sequence). CDR3 DNA sequence: TGTGCCAGCAGCTTAGGCGGGGACGAGCAGTACTTC. This codes for CASSLGGDEQYF.

The CDR3 sequence: CASSRGPGGPEQYF. The CDR3 coding sequence is TGCGCCAGCAGCCGAGGTCCCGGGGGGCCCGAGCAGTACTTC. The J gene is TRBJ2-7, the V gene TRBV4-1, with D possibly TRBD2 on 7 matching bases. Trimming took off 4 bases at V and 6 bases at J, with 16 bases between the two ends. This CDR3 contains 14 residues. CDR1 MGHRA and CDR2 YSYEKL come from the germline V gene.

This CDR3 reads CASSQNGQGLGYGYTF. The CDR3 DNA follows: TGTGCCAGCAGCCAAAACGGACAGGGCTTGGGCTATGGCTACACCTTC. V and J are TRBV7-6 and TRBJ1-2; 8 bases are a match to TRBD1. J lost 4 bases, V lost 5 bases, and 12 bases had no gene match. The CDR3 consists of 16 residues. Per germline, CDR1 SGHVS and CDR2 FNYEAQ.

V and J are TRBV5-5 and TRBJ2-6; D perhaps matches TRBD1 (5 bases). This CDR3 contains 15 residues. Trimming removed 0 bases at V and 4 bases at J, with 8 bases between. Per the germline V gene, CDR1 is SGHKS and CDR2 is YYEKEE (reference sequence). The CDR3 bases are TGTGCCAGCAGCTTGGGGGGCACGGGGGCCAACGTCCTGACTTTC. Its translation is CASSLGGTGANVLTF. Filled out from reference TRBV5-5 and TRBJ2-6, the complete variable domain reads DAGVTQSPTHLIKTRGQQVTLRCSPISGHKSVSWYQQVLGQGPQFIFQYYEKEERGRGNFPDRFSARQFPNYSSELNVNALLLGDSALYLCASSLGGTGANVLTFGAGSRLTVL.

The rearrangement uses TRBV10-3 and TRBJ2-7, with D possibly TRBD2 on 6 matching bases. Germline assignment: CDR1 ENHRY and CDR2 SYGVKD. V lost 8 bases to trimming and J lost 5 bases, with 16 bases between them. This CDR3 has 13 amino acids. The CDR3 region is CAIRPGSIHEQYF. CDR3 in DNA: TGTGCCATCCGCCCCGGGAGTATTCACGAGCAGTACTTC.

This chain connects TRBV23-1 to TRBJ1-3; 10 bases fit TRBD1. Being an ORF, TRBV23-1 has a function that is uncertain. The CDR3 has 16 residues. J gave up 4 bases and V 7 bases, and 10 bases lay outside the gene matches. The CDR3 here is CASTTADRGRGNTIYF. The CDR3 DNA is TGCGCCAGCACCACGGCGGACAGGGGGAGAGGAAACACCATATATTTT.

The chain carries TRBV11-2 and TRBJ1-1, with TRBD1 identical over 7 bases. CDR3 length: 14 residues. Per the germline V gene, CDR1 is SGHAT and CDR2 is FQNNGV. The V segment lost 3 bases and the J segment 5 bases; nucleotides outside the gene matches: 6. CDR3 loop: CASSFGGQTTEAFF. The CDR3 region has the DNA TGTGCCAGCAGCTTTGGGGGACAGACGACTGAAGCTTTCTTT.

The J gene is TRBJ2-1, the V gene TRBV7-6; possible D gene TRBD2, 5 bases. This CDR3 spans 13 amino acids. V dropped 5 bases and J dropped 8 bases, with 13 bases sitting between them. CDR1 is SGHVS, CDR2 FNYEAQ, per germline. CDR3 residues: CASSRSGWDEQFF. In DNA form, the CDR3 reads TGTGCCAGCAGCCGATCGGGGTGGGATGAGCAGTTCTTC.

The chain joins TRBV11-2 to TRBJ2-2; D perhaps matches TRBD1 (6 bases). Germline V gene sequence: CDR1 SGHAT, CDR2 FQNNGV. V dropped 3 bases and J dropped 7 bases, with 15 bases sitting between them. The CDR3 loop spans 15 amino acids. CDR3 region: CASSFPGTSYGELFF. In DNA, the CDR3 is TGTGCCAGCAGCTTCCCCGGGACAAGTTACGGGGAGCTGTTTTTT.

The V and J genes are TRBV6-1 and TRBJ1-1; TRBD1 aligns across 7 bases. This CDR3 comprises 13 residues. The V segment lost 6 bases and the J segment 7 bases; nucleotides outside the gene matches: 8. Germline loops: CDR1 MNHNS, CDR2 SASEGT. DNA of the CDR3: TGTGCCAGCAGAACCTCCGGGACAGTTGAAGCTTTCTTT. Amino acids: CASRTSGTVEAFF.